This T cell receptor beta chain was recovered during a study of metastatic and nonmetastatic thyroid tumors. No patient received treatment before thyroid surgery. TCRdb re-processed the PCR reads through MiXCR. The sample includes approximately 38,000 clones, roughly 26% seen only once; the top ten take about 8.9%. On this clone: Its antigen is currently unknown.

Losses at the gene ends were 6 bases for V and 0 bases for J; bases not matched to a gene: 4. The CDR3 covers 14 residues. Germline lookup yields CDR1 MDHEN and CDR2 SYDVKM. Study-level points and caveats: Reportedly, malignant thyroid tumors had significantly higher TCR beta diversity than benign nodules, in blood and tumor.

Sequenced input: blood. This receptor was taken from a female donor with papillary thyroid cancer or a benign thyroid nodule (not recorded which). Some clones in this sample may be carry-over from other donors' samples. The chain is built from TRBV28 and TRBJ2-7; 8 nucleotides align to TRBD2. As DNA, the CDR3 is TGTGCCAGCAGACACACTAGCGGCTCCTACGAGCAGTACTTC. Translating gives CASRHTSGSYEQYF. Drawing the rest from reference TRBV28 and TRBJ2-7, the complete variable domain is DVKVTQSSRYLVKRTGEKVFLECVQDMDHENMFWYRQDPGLGLRLIYFSYDVKMKEKGDIPEGYSVSREKKERFSLILESASTNQTSMYLCASRHTSGSYEQYFGPGTRLTVT.